This entry describes one T cell receptor beta chain. The antigen remains undetermined. The data are from a study of OX40 agonist ivuxolimab in advanced cancers. For the study at large: Intravenous ivuxolimab at 0.01 to 10 mg/kg was given to patients every 2 weeks. The diagnoses of dose-escalation patients were hepatocellular carcinoma, melanoma, renal cell or head and neck cancer. There were three patients with partial responses, one having hepatocellular carcinoma and two cutaneous melanoma. Whole-study results and caveats: At 0.1 to 3.0 mg/kg, CD4+ and CD8+ blood T cells expanded clonally by week 6.

Using immunoSEQ multiplex PCR, the repertoire was profiled, and TCRdb retains in-frame clones only, with some absent. The data hold about 64,000 clones, with more than 85% observed a single time. The CDR3 consists of 14 residues. J gave up 3 bases and V 1 base, and 1 base lay outside the gene matches. The germline CDR1 and CDR2 sequences are MNHEY and SVGAGI. This clonotype was obtained from an adult with an advanced solid tumor such as melanoma, head and neck, liver or kidney cancer. The specimen comprised CD4+ or CD8+ T cells sorted from blood, sampled in a trial of the OX40 agonist ivuxolimab. The chain couples TRBV6-5 to TRBJ1-1; 8 positions match TRBD1. Here the CDR3 reads CASSYYRGDTEAFF. In DNA form, the CDR3 reads TGTGCCAGCAGTTACTACAGGGGGGACACTGAAGCTTTCTTT.